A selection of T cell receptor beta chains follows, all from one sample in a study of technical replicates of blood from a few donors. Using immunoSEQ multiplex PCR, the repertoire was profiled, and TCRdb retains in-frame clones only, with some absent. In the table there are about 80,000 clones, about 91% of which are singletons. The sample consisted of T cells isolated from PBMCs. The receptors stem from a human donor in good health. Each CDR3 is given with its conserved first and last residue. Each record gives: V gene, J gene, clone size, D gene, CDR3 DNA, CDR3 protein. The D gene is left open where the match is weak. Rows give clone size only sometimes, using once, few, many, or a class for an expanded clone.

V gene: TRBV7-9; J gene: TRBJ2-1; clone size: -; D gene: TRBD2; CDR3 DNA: TGTGCCAGCGCCTTGGGGCTAGCGGTATACAATGAGCAGTTCTTC; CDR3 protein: CASALGLAVYNEQFF
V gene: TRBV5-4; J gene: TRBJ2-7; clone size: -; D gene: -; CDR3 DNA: TGTGCCAGCACCTTGGAGGCTAGCGACCCCTACTACGAGCAGTACTTC; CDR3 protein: CASTLEASDPYYEQYF
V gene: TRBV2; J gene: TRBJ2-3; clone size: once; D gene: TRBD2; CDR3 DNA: TGTGCCAGCAGCAGACTAGCGGGAGCGACAGATACGCAGTATTTT; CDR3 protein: CASSRLAGATDTQYF
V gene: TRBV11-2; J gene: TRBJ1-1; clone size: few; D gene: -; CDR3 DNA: TGTGCCAGCAGCTCAGCAGGGGCAGTGAACACTGAAGCTTTCTTT; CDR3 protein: CASSSAGAVNTEAFF
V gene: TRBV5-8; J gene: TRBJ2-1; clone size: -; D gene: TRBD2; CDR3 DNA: TGTGCCAGCTCCAGGGAACTAGCGGGAATCTACAATGAGCAGTTCTTC; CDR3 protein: CASSRELAGIYNEQFF
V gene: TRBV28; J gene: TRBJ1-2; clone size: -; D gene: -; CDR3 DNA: TGTGCCAGCAGTTTGGGAGGGAACTTTAACTATGGCTACACCTTC; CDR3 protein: CASSLGGNFNYGYTF
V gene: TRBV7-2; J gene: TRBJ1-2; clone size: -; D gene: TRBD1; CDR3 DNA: TGTGCCAGCAACTCCGAGCAGGGGGCGCGAATCTATGGCTACACCTTC; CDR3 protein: CASNSEQGARIYGYTF
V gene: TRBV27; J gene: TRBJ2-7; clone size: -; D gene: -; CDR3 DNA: TGTGCCAGCAGTGCCCGAGTATTAGACTACGAGCAGTACTTC; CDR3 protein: CASSARVLDYEQYF
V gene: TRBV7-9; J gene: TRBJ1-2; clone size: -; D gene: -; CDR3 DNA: TGTGCCAGCAGCTTACTGACGGGGGGTGGCTACACCTTC; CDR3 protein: CASSLLTGGGYTF
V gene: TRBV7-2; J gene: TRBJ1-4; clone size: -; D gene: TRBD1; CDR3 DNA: TGTGCCAGCAGCTTCTCCGGGACAGGGAATGAAAAACTGTTTTTT; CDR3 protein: CASSFSGTGNEKLFF
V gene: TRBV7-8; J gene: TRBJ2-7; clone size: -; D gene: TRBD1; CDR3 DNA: TGTGCCAGCAGTTATTCTAGGACAGGGTCCTACGAGCAGTACTTC; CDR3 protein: CASSYSRTGSYEQYF
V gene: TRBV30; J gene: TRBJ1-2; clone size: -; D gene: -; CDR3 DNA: TGTGCCTGGGGGGGGAAAAGCTATGGCTACACCTTC; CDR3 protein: CAWGGKSYGYTF
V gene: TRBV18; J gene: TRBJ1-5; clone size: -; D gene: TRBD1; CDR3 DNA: TGTGCCAGCTCACAAACGCCTGGGACAGTTAGCAATCAGCCCCAGCATTTT; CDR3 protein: CASSQTPGTVSNQPQHF
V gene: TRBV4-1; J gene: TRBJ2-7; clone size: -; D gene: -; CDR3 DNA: TGCGCCAGCAGCCAACGGGGATATGGGGATTCCTACGAGCAGTACTTC; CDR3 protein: CASSQRGYGDSYEQYF
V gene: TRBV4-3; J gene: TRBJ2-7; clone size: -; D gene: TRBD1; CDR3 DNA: TGCGCCAGCAGCCAAAACCGGGACAGGGGCTACGAGCAGTACTTC; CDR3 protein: CASSQNRDRGYEQYF
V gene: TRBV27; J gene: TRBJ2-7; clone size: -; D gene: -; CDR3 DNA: TGTGCCAGCAAATTCGTTCAGGGGCCCTACGAGCAGTACTTC; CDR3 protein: CASKFVQGPYEQYF
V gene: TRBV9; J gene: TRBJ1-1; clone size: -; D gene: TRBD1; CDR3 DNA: TGTGCCAGCAGCGCCGGGACAGGGTTAACTGAAGCTTTCTTT; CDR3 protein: CASSAGTGLTEAFF
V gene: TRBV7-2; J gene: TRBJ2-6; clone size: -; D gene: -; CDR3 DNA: TGTGCCAGCAGCTTAGCCTCGGTTTCCTCTGGGGCCAACGTCCTGACTTTC; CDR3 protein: CASSLASVSSGANVLTF
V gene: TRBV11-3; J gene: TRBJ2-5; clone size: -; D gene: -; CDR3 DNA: TGTGCCAGCAGCTTAGGGATTTCTAGCTTGGGAGAGACCCAGTACTTC; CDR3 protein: CASSLGISSLGETQYF
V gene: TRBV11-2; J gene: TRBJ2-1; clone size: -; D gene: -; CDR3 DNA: TGTGCCAGCAGCTCTGGCGGCTACAATGAGCAGTTCTTC; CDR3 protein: CASSSGGYNEQFF
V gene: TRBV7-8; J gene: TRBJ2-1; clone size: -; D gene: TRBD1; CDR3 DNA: TGTGCCAGCAGCTCCGGATGGGGACAGGGAACCAATGAGCAGTTCTTC; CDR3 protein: CASSSGWGQGTNEQFF
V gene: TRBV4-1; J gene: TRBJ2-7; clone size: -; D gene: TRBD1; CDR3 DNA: TGCGCCAGCAGCCTTATCCGGGACAGGTACAACGAGCAGTACTTC; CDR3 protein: CASSLIRDRYNEQYF
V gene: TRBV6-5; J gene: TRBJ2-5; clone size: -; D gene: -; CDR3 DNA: TGTGCCAGCAGTTACGATTGGGGCGAGACCCAGTACTTC; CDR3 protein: CASSYDWGETQYF
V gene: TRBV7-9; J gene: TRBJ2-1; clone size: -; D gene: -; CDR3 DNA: TGTGCCAGCAGCTTTTTATCCGGTGAGCAGTTCTTC; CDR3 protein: CASSFLSGEQFF
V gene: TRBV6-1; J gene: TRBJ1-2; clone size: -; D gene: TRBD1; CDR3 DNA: TGTGCCAGCAGGGATACAGGGGAGGAGGGCTACACCTTC; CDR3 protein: CASRDTGEEGYTF
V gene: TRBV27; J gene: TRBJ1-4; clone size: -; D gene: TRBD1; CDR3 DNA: TGTGCCAGCAGTTTTTGGGACAGGGGAGAAAAACTGTTTTTT; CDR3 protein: CASSFWDRGEKLFF
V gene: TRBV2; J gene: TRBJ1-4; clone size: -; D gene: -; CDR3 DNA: TGTGCCAGCAGTACACAGGAAAAACTGTTTTTT; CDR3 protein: CASSTQEKLFF
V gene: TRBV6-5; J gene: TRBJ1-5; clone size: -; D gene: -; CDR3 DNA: TGTGCCAGCAGTCAGATACAGGGAGATCAGCCCCAGCATTTT; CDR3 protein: CASSQIQGDQPQHF
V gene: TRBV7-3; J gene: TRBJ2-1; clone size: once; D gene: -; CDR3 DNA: TGTGCCAGCAGCTTAAGGAAAGAGGGGGATGAGCAGTTCTTC; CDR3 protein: CASSLRKEGDEQFF
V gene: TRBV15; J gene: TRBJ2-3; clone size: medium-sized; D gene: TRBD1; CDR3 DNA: TGTGCCACCAGCAGAAGGACAGGGGGCACAGATACGCAGTATTTT; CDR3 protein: CATSRRTGGTDTQYF
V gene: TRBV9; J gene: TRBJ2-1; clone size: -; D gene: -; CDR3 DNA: TGTGCCAGCATGGGAGGCGACAATGAGCAGTTCTTC; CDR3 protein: CASMGGDNEQFF
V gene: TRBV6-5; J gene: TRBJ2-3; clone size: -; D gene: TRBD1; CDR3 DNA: TGTGCCAGCAGTCCCGGGACAGGCCGCACAGATACGCAGTATTTT; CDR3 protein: CASSPGTGRTDTQYF
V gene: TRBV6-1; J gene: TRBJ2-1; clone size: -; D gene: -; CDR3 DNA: TGTGCCAGCAGTGTACATAGGGGCCTAGGTAGGGGTATGGGTGGTGAGCAGTTCTTC; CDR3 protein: CASSVHRGLGRGMGGEQFF
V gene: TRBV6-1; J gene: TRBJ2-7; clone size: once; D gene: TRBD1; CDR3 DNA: TGTGCCAGCAGTATCGGGACAGGGATGAACGAGCAGTACTTC; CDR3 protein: CASSIGTGMNEQYF
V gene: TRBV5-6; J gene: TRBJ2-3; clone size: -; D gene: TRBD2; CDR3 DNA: TGTGCCAGCAGCTTAGCGGGAGTAGGTACGCAGTATTTT; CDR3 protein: CASSLAGVGTQYF
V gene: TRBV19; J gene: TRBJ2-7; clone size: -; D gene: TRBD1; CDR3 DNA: TGTGCCAGTGGACAGGGGATAGCCTACGAGCAGTACTTC; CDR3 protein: CASGQGIAYEQYF
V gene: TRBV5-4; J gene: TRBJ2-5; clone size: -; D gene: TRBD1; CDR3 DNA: TGTGCCAGCAGCCTACAGGGGCAAGAGACCCAGTACTTC; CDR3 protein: CASSLQGQETQYF
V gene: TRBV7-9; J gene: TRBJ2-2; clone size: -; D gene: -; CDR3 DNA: TGTGCCAGCAGCTTAGTTGGTACAACCGGGGAGCTGTTTTTT; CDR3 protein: CASSLVGTTGELFF
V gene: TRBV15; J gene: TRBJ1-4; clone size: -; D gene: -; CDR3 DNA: TGTGCCTCTAAACGAAGCGCCACTAATGAAAAACTGTTTTTT; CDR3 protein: CASKRSATNEKLFF
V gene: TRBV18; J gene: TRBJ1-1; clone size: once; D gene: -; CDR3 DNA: TGTGCCAGCTCTTCGGCGAGGCGGCAGACTGAAGCTTTCTTT; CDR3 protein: CASSSARRQTEAFF
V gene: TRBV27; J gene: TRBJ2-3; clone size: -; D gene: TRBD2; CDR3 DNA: TGTGCCAGCAGTTTATCACCGGGACTAGCCCAAGATACGCAGTATTTT; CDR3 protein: CASSLSPGLAQDTQYF
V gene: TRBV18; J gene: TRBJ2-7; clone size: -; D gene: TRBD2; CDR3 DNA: TGTGCCAGCTCACCACCGGTCGGACTAGCGGCCTACGAGCAGTACTTC; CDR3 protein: CASSPPVGLAAYEQYF
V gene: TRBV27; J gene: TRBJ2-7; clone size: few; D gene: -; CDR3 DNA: TGTGCCAGCAGTTTGGGGCAGGGGAGCGAGCAGTACTTC; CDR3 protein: CASSLGQGSEQYF